The text below deals with one T cell receptor beta chain. Its antigen remains unidentified. Germline trimming cut 6 bases from V and 6 bases from J; bases unmatched to any gene: 13. This CDR3 has 15 residues. The germline gives CDR1 MGHDK, CDR2 SYGVNS. The sample comes from a study of T cells in localized non-small cell lung cancer. Study-wide results and limits: Greater T cell density in blood accompanied longer overall survival.

The assay was immunoSEQ multiplex PCR, and TCRdb's table has in-frame clones only and misses some. Among tens of thousands of clones listed, 80% to 85% were seen once. The sequencing here drew on PBMCs, taken before any cancer treatment. The chain combines TRBV25-1 with TRBJ2-7; TRBD1 matches 8 bases. This clonotype was sampled from a man aged 40 to 75 with stage II lung adenocarcinoma. The DNA of the CDR3 is TGTGCCAGCAGATTGAAGCGATCAGGGGGCGCCGAGCAGTACTTC. This encodes CASRLKRSGGAEQYF.